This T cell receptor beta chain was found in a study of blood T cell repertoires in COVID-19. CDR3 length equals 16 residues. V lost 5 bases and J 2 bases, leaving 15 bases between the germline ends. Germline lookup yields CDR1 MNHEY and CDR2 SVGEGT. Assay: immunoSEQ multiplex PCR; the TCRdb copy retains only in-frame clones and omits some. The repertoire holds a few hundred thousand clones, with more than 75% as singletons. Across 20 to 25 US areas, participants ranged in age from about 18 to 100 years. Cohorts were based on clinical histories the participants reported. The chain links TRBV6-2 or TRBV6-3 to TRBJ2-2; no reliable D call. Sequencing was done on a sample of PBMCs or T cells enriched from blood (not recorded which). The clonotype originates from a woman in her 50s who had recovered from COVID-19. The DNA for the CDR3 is TGTGCCAGCAGTCTTCAGGCCGCCCGAAACACCGGGGAGCTGTTTTTT. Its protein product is CASSLQAARNTGELFF.